This T cell receptor beta chain was identified in a study of shared clonotypes between healthy human individuals. Nashville, Tennessee was home to all donors, each a Caucasian adult. In this sample, this clone turned up many times. The germline CDR1 and CDR2 sequences are MNHEY and SMNVEV (reference sequence). The V gene end was trimmed by 8 bases and the J gene end by 4 bases; junction bases not matched to a gene: 5. This CDR3 is built from 13 residues. Several immunoSEQ 96-well plates shared each subset's DNA, each plate a replicate. Profiling relied on immunoSEQ multiplex PCR, and the TCRdb table lists in-frame clones only, not all of them. The sample has about 480,000 clones, more than 65% seen once.

The clonotype was recovered from a woman between 40 and 50 years old in good health. Some clones in this sample may be carry-over from other donors' samples. The rearrangement uses TRBV27 and TRBJ1-2, with TRBD1 matching over 9 bases. The sample comprised PBMCs. The CDR3 here is CASATGGLYGYTF. The DNA for the CDR3 is TGTGCCAGCGCTACAGGGGGCCTCTATGGCTACACCTTC.